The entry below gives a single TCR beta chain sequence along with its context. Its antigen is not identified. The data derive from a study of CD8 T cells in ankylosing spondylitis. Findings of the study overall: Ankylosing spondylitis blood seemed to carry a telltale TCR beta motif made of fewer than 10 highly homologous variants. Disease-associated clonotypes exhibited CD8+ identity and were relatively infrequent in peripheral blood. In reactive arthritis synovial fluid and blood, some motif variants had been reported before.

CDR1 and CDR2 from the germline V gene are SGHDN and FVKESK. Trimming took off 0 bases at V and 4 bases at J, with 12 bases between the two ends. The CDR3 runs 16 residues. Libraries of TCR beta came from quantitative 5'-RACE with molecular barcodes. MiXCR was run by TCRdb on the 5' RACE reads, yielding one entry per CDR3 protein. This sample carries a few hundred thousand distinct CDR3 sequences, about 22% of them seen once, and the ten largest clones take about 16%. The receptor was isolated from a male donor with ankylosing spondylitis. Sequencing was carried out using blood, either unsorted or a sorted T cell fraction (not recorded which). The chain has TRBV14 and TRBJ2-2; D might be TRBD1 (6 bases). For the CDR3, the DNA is TGTGCCAGCAGCCAAGATTGGCGGACAGCCACCGGGGAGCTGTTTTTT. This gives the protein CASSQDWRTATGELFF.